This T cell receptor (beta chain) was observed in a study of cytomegalovirus exposure and HLA in healthy donors. Study-level results: The study recorded 160 or so TCR beta chains that were cytomegalovirus-associated. It was confirmed in vitro that a few of the CMV-associated chains were specific for CMV antigens. Per a prior analysis, the majority of TCR beta V segments were productive roughly 87% or roughly 30% of the time.

In germline, CDR1 is MDHEN, CDR2 SYDVKM. CDR3 length: 17 amino acids. Trimming cost V 5 bases and J 7 bases; bases outside gene matches: 12. As concerns this clone: Its antigen is not identified.

PCR was performed using 60 Vbeta and 13 Jbeta primers. Assay used: immunoSEQ multiplex PCR; TCRdb lists only in-frame clones, some missing. Here the sample spans about 150,000 clones, roughly 82% being singletons. Donors were nominally healthy when sampled, though unrecorded immune exposures were likely. The clonotype comes from a woman aged 45-59 years in good health and CMV-seropositive. The V gene is TRBV28, the J gene TRBJ1-6; TRBD1 agrees at 9 bases. The sample consisted of PBMCs. The CDR3 is CASSLPPGQGFNSPLHF. The CDR3 DNA reads TGTGCCAGCAGTCTACCACCGGGACAGGGCTTCAATTCACCCCTCCACTTT.